The T cell receptor beta chain described here comes from a study of blood T cells in healthy people across ages. Study results and limitations: Strong correlation linked observed beta diversity and percent naive T cells. Diversity was higher, and naive CD4+ cells more numerous, in long-lived donors than in aged donors.

This clonotype turned up a few times. Antigen: not known. Next came a second PCR, run for roughly 6 to 11 cycles, which used a sample-barcoded 5' primer along with a J-beta primer mix. TCRdb fed the 5' RACE reads into MiXCR, producing one record per CDR3 protein. Here the sample spans around 1,500,000 distinct CDR3 sequences, about 43% being singletons. All donors came from Russia, were Caucasian and healthy, and spanned ages roughly 6 to 95. Samples each had at least 5.5 micrograms of total RNA extracted. This CDR3 contains 13 residues. Germline assignment: CDR1 MNHEY and CDR2 SMNVEV (reference sequence). V lost 10 bases and J 10 bases, leaving 17 bases between the germline ends.

The sequence was collected from a woman aged 18-29 years in good health. The chain employs TRBV27 and TRBJ1-6; D is possibly TRBD1 (5 bases). The sample taken for sequencing was blood. CDR3 residues: CATLGGLGSPLHF. The CDR3 nucleotides read TGTGCCACTCTGGGGGGGTTAGGGTCACCCCTCCACTTT.